What follows is one T cell receptor beta chain and its context. Its target is not known. Germline CDR1 and CDR2: MNHEY and SVGAGI. V lost 0 bases, J lost 8 bases, and 3 bases stayed unmatched. This CDR3 has 14 residues. This sample is part of a study of cytomegalovirus exposure and HLA in healthy donors. Study-level findings and limits: Presence/absence analyses supposed approximately even sequencing depth among donors. Researchers reported in a later analysis that a missense DCLRE1C variant was tied to TCR beta V- and J-gene trimming.

This PCR relied on a set of 60 Vbeta primers and 13 Jbeta primers. Data came from immunoSEQ multiplex PCR; TCRdb stores just in-frame clones and leaves some out. The sample records around 150,000 clones, 65% to 85% being singletons. This chain joins TRBV6-5 and TRBJ2-1; 8 nucleotides match TRBD2. The sequenced sample was PBMCs. The receptor was isolated from a male donor in good health and CMV-seronegative. CDR3 loop: CASSYSPGGDEQFF. In DNA, the CDR3 is TGTGCCAGCAGTTACTCCCCGGGGGGGGATGAGCAGTTCTTC.